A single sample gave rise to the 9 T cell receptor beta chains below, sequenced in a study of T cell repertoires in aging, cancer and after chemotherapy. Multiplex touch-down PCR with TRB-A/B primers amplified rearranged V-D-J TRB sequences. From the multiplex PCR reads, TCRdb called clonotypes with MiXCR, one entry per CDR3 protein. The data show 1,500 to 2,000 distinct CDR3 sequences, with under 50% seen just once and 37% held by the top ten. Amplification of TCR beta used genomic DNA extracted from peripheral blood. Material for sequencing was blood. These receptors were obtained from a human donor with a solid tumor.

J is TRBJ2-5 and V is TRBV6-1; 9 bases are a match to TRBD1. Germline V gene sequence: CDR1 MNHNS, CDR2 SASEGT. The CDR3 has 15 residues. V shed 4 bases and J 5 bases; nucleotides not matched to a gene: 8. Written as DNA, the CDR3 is TGTGCCAGCAGTGTGGGGACAGGGCGAGGGGAGACCCAGTACTTC. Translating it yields CASSVGTGRGETQYF.

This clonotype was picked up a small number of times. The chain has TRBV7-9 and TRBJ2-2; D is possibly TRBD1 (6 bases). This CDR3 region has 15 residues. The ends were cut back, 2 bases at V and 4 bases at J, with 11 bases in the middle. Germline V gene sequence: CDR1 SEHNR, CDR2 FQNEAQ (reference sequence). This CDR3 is CASSLQGLGTGELFF. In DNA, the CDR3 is TGTGCCAGCAGCTTACAGGGGCTGGGCACCGGGGAGCTGTTTTTT.

This chain's CDR3 is CASSYINPQETQYF. DNA for the CDR3: TGTGCCAGCAGTTATATCAATCCTCAAGAGACCCAGTACTTC. J is TRBJ2-5 and V is TRBV6-2 or TRBV6-3; D is ambiguous. The CDR3 runs 14 residues. CDR1 and CDR2 (germline): MNHEY, SVGEGT. Trimming removed 3 bases at V and 2 bases at J, with 10 bases between.

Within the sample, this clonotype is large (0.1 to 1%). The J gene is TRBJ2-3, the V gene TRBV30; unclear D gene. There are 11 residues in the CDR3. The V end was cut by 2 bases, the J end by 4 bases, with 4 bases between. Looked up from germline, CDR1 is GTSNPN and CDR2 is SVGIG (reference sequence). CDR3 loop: CAWSRPDTQYF. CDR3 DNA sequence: TGTGCCTGGAGTAGACCAGATACGCAGTATTTT. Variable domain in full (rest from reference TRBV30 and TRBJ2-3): SQTIHQWPATLVQPVGSPLSLECTVEGTSNPNLYWYRQAAGRGLQLLFYSVGIGQISSEVPQNLSASRPQDRQFILSSKKLLLSDSGFYLCAWSRPDTQYFGPGTRLTVL.

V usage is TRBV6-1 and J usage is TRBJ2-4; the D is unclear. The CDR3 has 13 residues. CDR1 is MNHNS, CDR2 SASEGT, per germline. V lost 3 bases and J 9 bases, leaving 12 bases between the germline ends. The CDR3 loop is CASSDGRQFIQYF. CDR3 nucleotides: TGTGCCAGCAGTGACGGTAGGCAGTTCATTCAGTACTTC.

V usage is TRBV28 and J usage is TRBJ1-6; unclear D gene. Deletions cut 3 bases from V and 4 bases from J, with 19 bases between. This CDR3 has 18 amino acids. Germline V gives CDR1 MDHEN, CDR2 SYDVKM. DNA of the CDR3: TGTGCCAGCAGTTTGTCCGCCCGGACGGCTTCGTATAATTCACCCCTCCACTTT. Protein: CASSLSARTASYNSPLHF.

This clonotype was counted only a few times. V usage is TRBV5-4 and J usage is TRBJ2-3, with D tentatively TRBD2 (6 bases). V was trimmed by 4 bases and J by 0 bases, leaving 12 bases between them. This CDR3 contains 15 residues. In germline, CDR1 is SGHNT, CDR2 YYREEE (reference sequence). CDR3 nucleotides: TGTGCCAGCAGCATAGGGACTGCCAGCACAGATACGCAGTATTTT. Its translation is CASSIGTASTDTQYF.

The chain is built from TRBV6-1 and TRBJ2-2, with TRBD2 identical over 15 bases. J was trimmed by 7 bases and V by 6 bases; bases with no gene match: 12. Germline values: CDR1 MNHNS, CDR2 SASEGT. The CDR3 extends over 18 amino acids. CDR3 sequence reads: CASSKRTSGGASDGELFF. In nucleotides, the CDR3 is TGTGCCAGCAGCAAAAGGACTAGCGGGGGGGCCTCGGACGGGGAGCTGTTTTTT.

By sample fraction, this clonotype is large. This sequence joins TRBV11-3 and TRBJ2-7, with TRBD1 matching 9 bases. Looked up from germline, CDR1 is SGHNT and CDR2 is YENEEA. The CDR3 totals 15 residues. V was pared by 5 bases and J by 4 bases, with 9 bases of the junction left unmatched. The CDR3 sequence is CASSAYRGLPYEQYF. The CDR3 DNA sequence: TGTGCCAGCAGCGCGTACAGGGGGCTTCCGTACGAGCAGTACTTC.